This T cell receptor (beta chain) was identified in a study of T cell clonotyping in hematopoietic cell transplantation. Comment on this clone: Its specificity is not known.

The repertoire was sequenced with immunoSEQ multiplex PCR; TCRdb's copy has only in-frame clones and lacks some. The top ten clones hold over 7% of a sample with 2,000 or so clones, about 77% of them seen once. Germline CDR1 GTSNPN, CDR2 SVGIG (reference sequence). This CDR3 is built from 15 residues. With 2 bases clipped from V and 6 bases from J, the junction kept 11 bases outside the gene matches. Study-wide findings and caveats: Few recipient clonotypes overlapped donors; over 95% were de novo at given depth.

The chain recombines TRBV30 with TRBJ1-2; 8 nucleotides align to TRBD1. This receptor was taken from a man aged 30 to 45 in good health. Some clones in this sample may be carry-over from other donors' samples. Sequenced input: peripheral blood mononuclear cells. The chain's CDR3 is CAWSTPDREAHGYTF. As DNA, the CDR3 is TGTGCCTGGAGTACCCCGGACAGGGAGGCTCATGGCTACACCTTC.